The following is a T cell receptor (beta chain) sequence with its context. Its antigen is not known. Patients' lesions had not changed for the previous 6 months. Patients had to be free of confetti depigmentation, indicating active vitiligo. The table came from immunoSEQ multiplex PCR; TCRdb's copy has only in-frame clones and leaves some out. The sample shows tens of thousands of clones, roughly 92% of them seen only once. This sample is drawn from a study of resident and recirculating memory T cells in vitiligo. Whole-study findings and limits: Vitiligo lesions lacked a unique dominant clone, and clonality varied.

The sequence came from a male donor with vitiligo. Sequencing was performed on blood.

CDR3 in amino acids: CASSEKIRVEQYF. DNA of the CDR3: TGTGCCAGCAGTGAAAAGATCAGGGTCGAGCAGTACTTC. The rearrangement uses TRBV6-1 and TRBJ2-7; tentative D call: TRBD1 (5 bases). Germline lookup yields CDR1 MNHNS and CDR2 SASEGT. V lost 2 bases to trimming and J lost 6 bases, with 11 bases between them. This CDR3 region has 13 residues.